Following are 23 T cell receptor beta chains from one sample sequenced in a study of T cell repertoires in cytomegalovirus infection. TCRdb re-called the reads with MiXCR, one entry per CDR3 protein. The table shows around 74,000 distinct CDR3 sequences, with 3.7% occurring only once. Sequenced: PBMCs. These receptors all stem from a human donor in good health (CMV status not recorded). Some clones in this sample may be carry-over from other donors' samples.

This clonotype came up many times. The V and J genes are TRBV7-2 and TRBJ2-7, with 9 bases identical to TRBD1. The CDR3 covers 16 residues. The J segment lost 2 bases and the V segment lost 1 base, leaving 6 bases of the junction unmatched. CDR1 is SGHTA, CDR2 FQGNSA, per germline. CDR3 loop: CASSLGAGTGTYEQYF. CDR3 DNA: TGTGCCAGCAGCTTAGGGGCGGGGACAGGGACCTACGAGCAGTACTTC.

Many counts were recorded for this clonotype. The chain couples TRBV20-1 to TRBJ1-2; 8 nucleotides align to TRBD1. V was pared by 5 bases and J by 5 bases, with 1 base of the junction left unmatched. The V gene's germline CDR1 is DFQATT and CDR2 SNEGSKA (reference sequence). This CDR3 is built from 11 residues. The CDR3 nucleotides are TGCAGTGCTCGACAGGGGTATGGCTACACCTTC. Translating it yields CSARQGYGYTF.

There are many counts of this clonotype. The V and J genes are TRBV7-8 and TRBJ2-1, with D possibly TRBD1 on 6 matching bases. Trimming stripped 4 bases from V and 0 bases from J, with 13 bases between. Germline-derived CDR1 and CDR2 are SGHVS and FQNEAQ. The CDR3 has 16 amino acids. This CDR3 reads CASSYTDRISYNEQFF. As DNA, the CDR3 is TGTGCCAGCAGCTATACAGACAGGATCTCCTACAATGAGCAGTTCTTC.

The sample holds many counts of this clonotype. This chain connects TRBV6-6 to TRBJ1-1; D is unresolved. The CDR3 spans 12 residues. V was trimmed by 5 bases and J by 4 bases, leaving 8 bases between them. Per the germline V gene, CDR1 is MNHNY and CDR2 is SVGAGI (reference sequence). DNA of the CDR3: TGTGCCAGCAGTGGGTCGAGCACTGAAGCTTTCTTT. Its translation: CASSGSSTEAFF.

This clonotype was recorded many times. V is TRBV7-2 and J is TRBJ1-1, with D maybe TRBD1 (6 bases). Germline V CDR1 and CDR2: SGHTA, FQGNSA. This CDR3 has 12 residues. Trimming left V 5 bases short and J 8 bases short, with 12 bases between. The CDR3 DNA follows: TGTGCCAGCAGCCCACAGGGTGGCGAAGCTTTCTTT. It codes for CASSPQGGEAFF.

The V gene is TRBV7-8, the J gene TRBJ2-2; 9 nucleotides line up with TRBD1. With 4 bases clipped from V and 2 bases from J, the junction kept 2 bases outside the gene matches. Germline V CDR1 and CDR2: SGHVS, FQNEAQ. The CDR3 runs 15 residues. In nucleotides, the CDR3 is TGTGCCAGCAGCTACAGGGGGCTCAACACCGGGGAGCTGTTTTTT. It translates to CASSYRGLNTGELFF. The variable domain in full, completed from reference TRBV7-8 and TRBJ2-2, reads GAGVSQSPRYKVAKRGQDVALRCDPISGHVSLFWYQQALGQGPEFLTYFQNEAQLDKSGLPSDRFFAERPEGSVSTLKIQRTQQEDSAVYLCASSYRGLNTGELFFGEGSRLTVL.

This clonotype was seen more than once but under ten times. Compared with germline, one end of the junction differs, possibly owing to a read error. The CDR3 region is CVSSLGHLNTEAFF. CDR3 nucleotide sequence: TGTGTCAGCAGCTTGGGACATTTGAACACTGAAGCTTTCTTT. This sequence joins TRBV5-5 and TRBJ1-1, with D perhaps TRBD1 (6 bases). CDR1 and CDR2 from the germline V gene are SGHKS and YYEKEE (reference sequence). The CDR3 contains 14 residues.

This clonotype showed up many times. V and J are TRBV12-3 or TRBV12-4 and TRBJ1-5, with D perhaps matching TRBD1 (5 bases). The length of the CDR3 is 14 residues. Trimming stripped 3 bases from V and 4 bases from J, with 10 bases between. The CDR3 DNA reads as TGTGCCAGCAGTTTTGTACGGGGGAATCAGCCCCAGCATTTT. The encoded protein is CASSFVRGNQPQHF.

The sample holds many counts of this clonotype. This chain links TRBV15 with TRBJ2-3, with 7 bases matching TRBD2. CDR1 is LNHNV and CDR2 is YYDKDF in the germline V gene (reference sequence). V gave up 9 bases and J gave up 3 bases; unmatched junction bases: 6. This CDR3 has 13 residues. In DNA, the CDR3 is TGTGCCACTTCGAGCGGGGAGACAGATACGCAGTATTTT. It is translated as CATSSGETDTQYF.

The chain employs TRBV7-4 and TRBJ2-3, with 7 bases fitting TRBD2. V shed 8 bases, J shed 4 bases, and the junction held 12 bases outside the gene matches. Germline V gives CDR1 SGHVT, CDR2 SQSDAQ. This CDR3 has 15 residues. The CDR3 reads CASRRGVGRSDTQYF. The CDR3 DNA follows: TGTGCCAGCCGCCGGGGGGTGGGGAGGTCAGATACGCAGTATTTT.

This clonotype occurred many times. The chain is built from TRBV5-8 and TRBJ1-1; no firm D call. The CDR3 sequence is 14 residues long. CDR1 is SGHTS, CDR2 YDEGEE, per germline. V was trimmed by 1 base and J by 2 bases, leaving 9 bases between them. CDR3 bases: TGTGCCAGCAGCTTGCCAGGAGCCAACACTGAAGCTTTCTTT. Translation: CASSLPGANTEAFF.

By share of the sample, this clonotype is medium-sized. This chain links TRBV7-2 with TRBJ1-6; D is uncertain. CDR1 and CDR2 from the germline V gene are SGHTA and FQGNSA. With 4 bases removed from V and 10 bases from J, the gap between germline ends came to 8 bases. The CDR3 extends over 12 amino acids. CDR3 residues: CASSSMRSPLHF. The CDR3 nucleotides read TGTGCCAGCAGCTCGATGAGATCACCCCTCCACTTT.

This clonotype was detected ten times or more. The V gene is TRBV7-8, the J gene TRBJ2-3; 9 nucleotides agree with TRBD2. Per germline, CDR1 SGHVS and CDR2 FQNEAQ. The CDR3 has 18 residues. Trimming removed 1 base from V and 0 bases from J; junction bases left unmatched: 8. CDR3 sequence reads: CASSLGRGGRTSTDTQYF. The DNA of the CDR3 is TGTGCCAGCAGCTTAGGGCGGGGGGGGAGAACTAGCACAGATACGCAGTATTTT.

This clonotype has a count of ten or more. The chain couples TRBV4-3 to TRBJ1-1, with D possibly being TRBD1 (6 bases). V was shortened by 7 bases and J by 1 base, with 19 bases between the two germline ends. Germline assignment: CDR1 LGHNA and CDR2 YSLEER. The CDR3 contains 16 residues. CDR3 amino acids: CASKGQGCRKNTEAFF. The CDR3 bases are TGCGCCAGCAAAGGGCAGGGGTGTAGGAAGAACACTGAAGCTTTCTTT.

This clonotype appeared many times. This chain joins TRBV7-8 and TRBJ2-5; perhaps TRBD2 as D (5 bases). Trimming cost V 0 bases and J 5 bases, with 13 bases left between them. The CDR3 runs to 15 residues. In germline, CDR1 is SGHVS, CDR2 FQNEAQ. The CDR3 DNA reads as TGTGCCAGCAGCTTAGCGGACGGGGTCTGGGAGACCCAGTACTTC. Its protein product is CASSLADGVWETQYF.

This clonotype was found many times. As DNA, the CDR3 is TGTGCCAGCAGTTGGGGACAGGGGGATCAGCCCCAGCATTTT. Translated: CASSWGQGDQPQHF. The rearrangement links TRBV28 to TRBJ1-5, with 11 positions matching TRBD1. V shed 4 bases, J shed 5 bases, and the junction held 1 base outside the gene matches. The germline V gene encodes CDR1 MDHEN and CDR2 SYDVKM. This CDR3 comprises 14 residues.

This clonotype was observed many times. V is TRBV19 and J is TRBJ1-5; D gene unclear. V lost 3 bases and J lost 1, with 16 bases in between. Germline V gene sequence: CDR1 LNHDA, CDR2 SQIVND (reference sequence). There are 17 residues in the CDR3. CDR3 coding DNA: TGTGCCAGTAGTATTCTTGATCGGTTTCAGAGCAATCAGCCCCAGCATTTT. Translation: CASSILDRFQSNQPQHF. Variable domain in full (rest from reference TRBV19 and TRBJ1-5): DGGITQSPKYLFRKEGQNVTLSCEQNLNHDAMYWYRQDPGQGLRLIYYSQIVNDFQKGDIAEGYSVSREKKESFPLTVTSAQKNPTAFYLCASSILDRFQSNQPQHFGDGTRLSIL.

This clonotype occurred many times. The rearrangement links TRBV2 to TRBJ2-1; possibly TRBD2 for D (5 bases). From germline, CDR1 is SNHLY and CDR2 FYNNEI. Deletions cut 8 bases from V and 3 bases from J, with 11 bases between. The CDR3 runs 13 residues. CDR3 DNA sequence: TGTGCCAGCGGCGGGTACGGCTACAATGAGCAGTTCTTC. Amino acids: CASGGYGYNEQFF.

This clonotype was seen ten or more times. The chain links TRBV7-2 to TRBJ2-3, with a weak D call TRBD2 (6 bases). Germline-derived CDR1 and CDR2 are SGHTA and FQGNSA. The CDR3 is 14 residues long. V was cut by 8 bases and J by 2 bases, with 14 bases left in between. CDR3 in amino acids: CASQIGRTTDTQYF. The CDR3 DNA reads TGTGCCAGCCAAATAGGGAGGACCACAGATACGCAGTATTTT.

This clonotype was counted at least ten times. The chain links TRBV7-2 to TRBJ2-7, with a possible D match to TRBD1 (6 bases). The V gene's germline CDR1 is SGHTA and CDR2 FQGNSA. V was pared by 0 bases and J by 5 bases, with 11 bases between. The CDR3 extends over 14 amino acids. CDR3 protein: CASSLAGALDEQYF. In DNA form, the CDR3 reads TGTGCCAGCAGCTTAGCGGGGGCGTTGGACGAGCAGTACTTC.

This clonotype showed up many times. The rearrangement joins TRBV6-6 to TRBJ2-3; 7 bases align to TRBD2. V dropped 8 bases and J dropped 2; count of bases not matched to a gene: 7. CDR1 and CDR2 (germline): MNHNY, SVGAGI (reference sequence). This CDR3 spans 14 amino acids. Here the CDR3 DNA reads TGTGCCAGCGGTCCGGGGGGACCCACAGATACGCAGTATTTT. This encodes CASGPGGPTDTQYF.

This clonotype was counted ten times or more. The rearrangement links TRBV7-9 to TRBJ1-4; D gene ambiguous. Looked up from germline, CDR1 is SEHNR and CDR2 is FQNEAQ (reference sequence). The CDR3 totals 11 residues. V was shortened by 7 bases and J by 4 bases, with 4 bases between the two germline ends. The CDR3 loop reads CASTRNEKLFF. CDR3 DNA: TGTGCCAGCACGCGTAATGAAAAACTGTTTTTT.

This clonotype was observed at least ten times. This chain links TRBV6-1 with TRBJ1-4; D is possibly TRBD1 (5 bases). Germline V gene data show CDR1 as MNHNS and CDR2 as SASEGT. This CDR3 is 13 amino acids long. Trimming shortened V by 10 bases and J by 7 bases, and 16 bases separated the two germline ends. The CDR3 here is CATCPREREKLFF. The DNA for the CDR3 is TGTGCCACCTGTCCCAGGGAGCGTGAAAAACTGTTTTTT.